Sequencing of this T cell receptor (beta chain) was carried out in a study of neurological immune-mediated disorders. Study-level findings and limits: In HTLV-1-associated myelopathy, TCR clonal expansion was greatest, whereas multiple sclerosis had the least, falling below healthy controls. The study found no CDR3 amino acid sequences shared by expanded clones across subjects, suggesting private repertoires in all groups.

This clonotype was seen ten or more times. What it recognizes is unknown. A 10-nucleotide random UMI tagged transcripts in template-switch 5'RACE cDNA synthesis. TCRdb independently ran MiXCR on the 5' RACE reads; one entry per CDR3 protein. The data hold tens of thousands of distinct CDR3 sequences, with more than 15% observed a single time. This CDR3 is built from 13 residues. Trimming left V 5 bases short and J 0 bases short, with 5 bases between. From germline, CDR1 is KGHSH and CDR2 LQKENI. V usage is TRBV18 and J usage is TRBJ2-4; D call uncertain. Input material: PBMCs. The receptor's source is a woman aged 40 to 50 in good health. The CDR3 reads CASSLVAKNIQYF. The DNA of the CDR3 is TGTGCCAGCTCATTGGTAGCCAAAAACATTCAGTACTTC.